This passage covers 16 T cell receptor beta chains from one sample sequenced in a study of response to subunit inactivated influenza vaccine. TCRdb ran MiXCR on the RT-PCR reads and lists one entry per CDR3 protein. Here the sample spans 600,000 to 700,000 distinct CDR3 sequences, about 15% being singletons. Sequencing used PBMCs from blood, obtained 14 to 15 days before vaccination. Every receptor here comes from a man aged 45-65 years who received an inactivated influenza vaccine.

In its sample, this clonotype was seen a few times. The chain recombines TRBV28 with TRBJ2-7; D is perhaps TRBD2 (7 bases). Looked up from germline, CDR1 is MDHEN and CDR2 is SYDVKM. This CDR3 is built from 18 residues. Trimming pared 2 bases from V and 4 bases from J, leaving 24 bases between. The CDR3 region has the DNA TGTGCCAGCAGTTTAGACTACCGGGGGCTAGCGGAGAGGTACGAGCAGTACTTC. Translated: CASSLDYRGLAERYEQYF.

This chain connects TRBV25-1 to TRBJ1-2, with D hard to call. The CDR3 has 12 residues. Germline assignment: CDR1 MGHDK and CDR2 SYGVNS. V shed 8 bases and J shed 2 bases, with 9 bases lying between them. The CDR3 reads CASSTANYGYTF. The CDR3 bases are TGTGCCAGCTCGACGGCCAACTATGGCTACACCTTC.

This clonotype was observed a few times. The rearrangement joins TRBV4-2 to TRBJ1-1, with D possibly TRBD1 on 6 matching bases. There are 17 residues in the CDR3. Germline lookup yields CDR1 LGHNA and CDR2 YNFKEQ. Between the trimmed V and J ends, which lost 3 bases and 1 base, there was a span of 18 bases. CDR3 DNA: TGTGCCAGCAGCCAGCACGGCCAGGGGATCACGAACACTGAAGCTTTCTTT. This encodes CASSQHGQGITNTEAFF.

This clonotype has only a few counts. The rearrangement links TRBV5-4 to TRBJ2-1; 7 bases align to TRBD2. Losses at the gene ends were 0 bases for V and 9 bases for J; bases not matched to a gene: 9. Per germline, CDR1 SGHNT and CDR2 YYREEE (reference sequence). The CDR3 covers 15 residues. The CDR3 coding sequence is TGTGCCAGCAGCTTGGTTTCTAGCGGAGAGACTGAGCAGTTCTTC. Its protein is CASSLVSSGETEQFF.

The chain is built from TRBV4-2 and TRBJ2-1; D possibly uses TRBD1 or TRBD2 (5 bases each). The germline CDR1 and CDR2 sequences are LGHNA and YNFKEQ. The CDR3 is 17 residues long. V was cut by 0 bases and J by 3 bases, with 15 bases left in between. The CDR3 spells CASSQDWGIENYNEQFF. The DNA of the CDR3 is TGTGCCAGCAGCCAAGATTGGGGGATAGAAAACTACAATGAGCAGTTCTTC.

The CDR3, as DNA: TGTGCCAGCAGCCAAGATCTAGCGGGGTATGGTGAGCAGTTCTTC. It translates to CASSQDLAGYGEQFF. The chain links TRBV4-2 to TRBJ2-1; 9 bases match TRBD2. Germline loops: CDR1 LGHNA, CDR2 YNFKEQ. With V trimmed by 0 bases and J by 9 bases, 6 bases remained unmatched. This CDR3 has 15 amino acids.

DNA for the CDR3: TGCGGTCTTTTGGTCCAAGAGACCCAGTACTTC. Translated: CGLLVQETQYF. The J gene is TRBJ2-5, the V gene TRBV20-1, with D unclear. The V gene's germline CDR1 is DFQATT and CDR2 SNEGSKA (reference sequence). This CDR3 comprises 11 residues.

The rearrangement links TRBV2 to TRBJ1-5; D might be TRBD1 (6 bases). Germline CDR1 reads SNHLY; CDR2 reads FYNNEI. This CDR3 comprises 12 residues. The V end lost 8 bases, the J end lost 4 bases, and 9 bases lay between the germline ends. In DNA, the CDR3 is TGTGCCAGCGGGACAAGGAATCAGCCCCAGCATTTT. Amino acid sequence: CASGTRNQPQHF.

This clonotype has only a few counts. This chain connects TRBV28 to TRBJ2-1, with TRBD1 identical over 11 bases. The CDR3 is made up of 15 amino acids. From germline, CDR1 is MDHEN and CDR2 SYDVKM. V lost 7 bases, J lost 8 bases, and 10 bases stayed unmatched. Written as DNA, the CDR3 is TGTGCCAGCATAATCCGGACAGGGGGCCGTCATGAGCAGTTCTTC. This encodes CASIIRTGGRHEQFF.

The rearrangement uses TRBV12-3 or TRBV12-4 and TRBJ2-1, with D possibly matching TRBD2 (5 bases). The germline V and J ends were trimmed by 6 bases and 2 bases, with 14 bases remaining between them. This CDR3 is 15 amino acids long. This CDR3 reads CASSQTGITYNEQFF. The CDR3 DNA follows: TGTGCCAGCAGCCAGACCGGGATTACCTACAATGAGCAGTTCTTC.

This clonotype came up a few times. Written as DNA, the CDR3 is TGTGCCAGCAGCTTAGAGACGGGCCTGCTATTTTCCTACGAGCAGTACTTC. Its protein product is CASSLETGLLFSYEQYF. The V and J genes are TRBV11-2 and TRBJ2-7; D remains ambiguous. Per germline, CDR1 SGHAT and CDR2 FQNNGV. Deletions cut 0 bases from V and 1 base from J, with 16 bases between. The CDR3 sequence is 17 residues long. The whole variable domain, filled in from reference TRBV11-2 and TRBJ2-7, reads EAGVAQSPRYKIIEKRQSVAFWCNPISGHATLYWYQQILGQGPKLLIQFQNNGVVDDSQLPKDRFSAERLKGVDSTLKIQPAKLEDSAVYLCASSLETGLLFSYEQYFGPGTRLTVT.

The chain joins TRBV20-1 to TRBJ1-4; D perhaps matches TRBD1 (5 bases). Germline values: CDR1 DFQATT, CDR2 SNEGSKA (reference sequence). With 4 bases removed from V and 5 bases from J, the gap between germline ends came to 14 bases. The CDR3 spans 14 residues. The CDR3 DNA reads as TGCAGTGCTACTCCTCCGGGACGGAATGAAAAACTGTTTTTT. The encoded protein is CSATPPGRNEKLFF.

This clonotype came up a few times. The chain recombines TRBV20-1 with TRBJ1-4, with D possibly matching TRBD1 (5 bases). The CDR3 spans 14 residues. The V gene's germline CDR1 is DFQATT and CDR2 SNEGSKA (reference sequence). V shed 3 bases and J shed 3 bases, with 11 bases lying between them. CDR3 region: CSASIPGPNEKLFF. The CDR3 coding sequence is TGCAGTGCTAGCATCCCAGGGCCTAATGAAAAACTGTTTTTT.

Only a few counts were recorded for this clonotype. J is TRBJ1-1 and V is TRBV20-1; D ambiguous. V lost 0 bases to trimming and J lost 4 bases, with 9 bases between them. The CDR3 spans 13 residues. Germline values: CDR1 DFQATT, CDR2 SNEGSKA (reference sequence). The CDR3 is CSAREGSPTEAFF. As DNA, the CDR3 is TGCAGTGCTAGAGAAGGGTCACCCACTGAAGCTTTCTTT.

The chain recombines TRBV2 with TRBJ1-5; D is uncertain. This CDR3 has 14 residues. Trimming removed 1 base at V and 5 bases at J, with 9 bases between. Germline CDR1 and CDR2: SNHLY and FYNNEI. Here the CDR3 DNA reads TGTGCCAGCAGTGAAGGACTGCGGGATCAGCCCCAGCATTTT. This translates into CASSEGLRDQPQHF.

This clonotype has at least ten counts. This sequence joins TRBV7-2 and TRBJ2-7; unclear D gene. Germline V CDR1 and CDR2: SGHTA, FQGNSA. There are 13 residues in the CDR3. The V and J ends lost 5 bases and 1 base respectively, with 9 bases between them. DNA of the CDR3: TGTGCCAGCAGCGGTAGGTCGTCCTACGAGCAGTACTTC. Residues: CASSGRSSYEQYF.